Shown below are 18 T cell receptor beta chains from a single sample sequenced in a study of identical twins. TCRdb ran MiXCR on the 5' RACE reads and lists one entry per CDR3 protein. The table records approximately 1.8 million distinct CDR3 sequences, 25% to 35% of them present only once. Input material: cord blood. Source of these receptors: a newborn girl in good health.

The CDR3 DNA sequence: TGCAGTGCCGGGACAGGCTACAATGAGCAGTACTTC. The encoded protein is CSAGTGYNEQYF. The chain joins TRBV29-1 to TRBJ2-1, with 8 positions matching TRBD1. The DNA end lines up better with TRBJ2-7; the J call may be wrong. The CDR3 runs to 12 residues. Germline V lookup: CDR1 SQVTM, CDR2 ANQGSEA.

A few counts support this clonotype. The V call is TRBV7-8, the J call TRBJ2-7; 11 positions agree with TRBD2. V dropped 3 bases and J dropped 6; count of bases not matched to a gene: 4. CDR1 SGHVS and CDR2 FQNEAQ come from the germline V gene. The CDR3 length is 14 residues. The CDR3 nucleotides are TGTGCCAGCAGCTTCTTACTAGCGGGAGTCGAGCAGTACTTC. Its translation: CASSFLLAGVEQYF.

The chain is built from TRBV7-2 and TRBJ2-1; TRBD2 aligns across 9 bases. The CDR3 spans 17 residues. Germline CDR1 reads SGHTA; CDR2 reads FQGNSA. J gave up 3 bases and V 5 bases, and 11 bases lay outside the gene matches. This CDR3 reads CASSPTHLAGIYNEQFF. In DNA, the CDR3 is TGTGCCAGCAGCCCGACCCATCTAGCGGGAATCTACAATGAGCAGTTCTTC.

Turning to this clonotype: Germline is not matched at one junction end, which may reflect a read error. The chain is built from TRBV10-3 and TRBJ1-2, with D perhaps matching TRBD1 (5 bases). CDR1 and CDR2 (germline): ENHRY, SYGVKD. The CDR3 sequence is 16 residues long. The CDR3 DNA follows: TGTTCCATCTCATCCAACCGGGGCCCGCGGGAGTATGGCTACACCTTC. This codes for CSISSNRGPREYGYTF.

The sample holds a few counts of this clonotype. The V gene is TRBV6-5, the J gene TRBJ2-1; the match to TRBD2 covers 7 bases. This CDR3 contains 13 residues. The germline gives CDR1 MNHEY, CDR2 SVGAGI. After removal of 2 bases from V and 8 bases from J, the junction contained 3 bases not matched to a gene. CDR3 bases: TGTGCCAGCAGTTACGGGACTATCCATGAGCAGTTCTTC. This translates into CASSYGTIHEQFF.

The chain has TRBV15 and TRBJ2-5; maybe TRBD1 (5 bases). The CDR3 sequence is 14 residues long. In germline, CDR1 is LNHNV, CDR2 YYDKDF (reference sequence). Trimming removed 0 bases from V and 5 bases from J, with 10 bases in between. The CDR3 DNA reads TGTGCCACCAGCAGAGATCCAGGGCAGGAGACCCAGTACTTC. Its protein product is CATSRDPGQETQYF. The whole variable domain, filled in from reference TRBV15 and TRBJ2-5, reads DAMVIQNPRYQVTQFGKPVTLSCSQTLNHNVMYWYQQKSSQAPKLLFHYYDKDFNNEADTPDNFQSRRPNTSFCFLDIRSPGLGDTAMYLCATSRDPGQETQYFGPGTRLLVL.

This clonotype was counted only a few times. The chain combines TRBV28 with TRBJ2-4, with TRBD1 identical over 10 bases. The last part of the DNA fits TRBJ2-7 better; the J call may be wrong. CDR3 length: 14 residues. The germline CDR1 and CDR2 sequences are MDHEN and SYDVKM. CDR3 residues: CASRPRTGGYEQYF. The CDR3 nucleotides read TGTGCCAGCAGACCCAGGACAGGGGGCTACGAGCAGTACTTC.

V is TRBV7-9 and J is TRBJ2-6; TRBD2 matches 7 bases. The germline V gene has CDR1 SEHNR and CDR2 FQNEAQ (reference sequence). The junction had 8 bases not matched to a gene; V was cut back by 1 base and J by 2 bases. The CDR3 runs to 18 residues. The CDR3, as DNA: TGTGCCAGCAGCTTAGATCGGGGGGTTGGGACTGGGGCCAACGTCCTGACTTTC. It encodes CASSLDRGVGTGANVLTF.

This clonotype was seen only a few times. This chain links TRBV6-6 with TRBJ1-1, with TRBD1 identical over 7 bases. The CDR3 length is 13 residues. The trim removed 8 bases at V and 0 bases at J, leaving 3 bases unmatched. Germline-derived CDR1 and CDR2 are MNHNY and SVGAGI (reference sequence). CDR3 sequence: CASGGQMNTEAFF. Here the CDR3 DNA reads TGTGCCAGCGGGGGACAGATGAACACTGAAGCTTTCTTT.

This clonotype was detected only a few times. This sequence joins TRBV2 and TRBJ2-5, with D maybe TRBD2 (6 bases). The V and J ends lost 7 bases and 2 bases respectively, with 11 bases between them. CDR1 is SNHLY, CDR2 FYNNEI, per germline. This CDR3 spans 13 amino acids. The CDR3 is CASTRTKQETQYF. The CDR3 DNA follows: TGTGCCAGCACCCGGACTAAACAAGAGACCCAGTACTTC.

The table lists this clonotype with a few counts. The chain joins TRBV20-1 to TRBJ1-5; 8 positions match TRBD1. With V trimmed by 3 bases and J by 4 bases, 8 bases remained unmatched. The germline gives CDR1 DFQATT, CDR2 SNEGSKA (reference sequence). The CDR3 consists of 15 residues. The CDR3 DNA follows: TGCAGTGCTAGCCCACCGGACAGGGTAAATCAGCCCCAGCATTTT. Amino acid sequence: CSASPPDRVNQPQHF.

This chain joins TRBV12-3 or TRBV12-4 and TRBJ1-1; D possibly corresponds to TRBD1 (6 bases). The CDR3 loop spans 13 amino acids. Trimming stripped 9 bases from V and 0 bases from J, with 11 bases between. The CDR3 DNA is TGTGCCAGTCAGGGACAAATGAACACTGAAGCTTTCTTT. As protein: CASQGQMNTEAFF.

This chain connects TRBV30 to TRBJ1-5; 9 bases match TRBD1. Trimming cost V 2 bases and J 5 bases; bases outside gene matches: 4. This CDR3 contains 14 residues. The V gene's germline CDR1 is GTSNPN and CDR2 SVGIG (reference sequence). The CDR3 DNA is TGTGCCTGGAGTCCGGGACAGGGCTATCAGCCCCAGCATTTT. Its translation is CAWSPGQGYQPQHF.

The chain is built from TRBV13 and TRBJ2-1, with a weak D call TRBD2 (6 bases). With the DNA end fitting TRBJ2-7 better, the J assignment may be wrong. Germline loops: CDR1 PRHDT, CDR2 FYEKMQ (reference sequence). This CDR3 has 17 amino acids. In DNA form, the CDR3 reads TGTGCCAGCAGCTTACGAAGGTGGAGGGTCTCCTACAATGAGCAGTACTTC. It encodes CASSLRRWRVSYNEQYF.

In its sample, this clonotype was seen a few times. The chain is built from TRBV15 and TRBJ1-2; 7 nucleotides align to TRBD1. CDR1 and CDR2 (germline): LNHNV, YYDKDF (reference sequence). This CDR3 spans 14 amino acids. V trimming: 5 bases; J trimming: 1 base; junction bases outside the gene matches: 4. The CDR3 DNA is TGTGCCACCAGCCGGGACAGCCTTAACTATGGCTACACCTTC. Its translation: CATSRDSLNYGYTF.

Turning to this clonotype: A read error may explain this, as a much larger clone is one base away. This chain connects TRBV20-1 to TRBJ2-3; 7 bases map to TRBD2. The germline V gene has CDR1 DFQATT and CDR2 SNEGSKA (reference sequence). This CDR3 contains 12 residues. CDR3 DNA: TGCAGCCCAGCGGGGACCACAGATACGCAGTATTTT. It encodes CSPAGTTDTQYF.

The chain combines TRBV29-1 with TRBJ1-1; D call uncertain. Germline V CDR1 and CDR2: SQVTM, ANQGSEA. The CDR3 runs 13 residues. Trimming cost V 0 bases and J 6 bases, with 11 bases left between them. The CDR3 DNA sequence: TGCAGCGTTGAAGAGGGCTCGGACGCTGAAGCTTTCTTT. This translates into CSVEEGSDAEAFF.

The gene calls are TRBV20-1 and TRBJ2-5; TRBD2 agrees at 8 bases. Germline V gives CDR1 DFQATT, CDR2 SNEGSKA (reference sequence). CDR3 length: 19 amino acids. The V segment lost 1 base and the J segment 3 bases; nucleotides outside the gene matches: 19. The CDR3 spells CSARGAGGAQTQIKETQYF. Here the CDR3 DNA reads TGCAGTGCTAGAGGTGCCGGGGGGGCCCAGACCCAAATAAAAGAGACCCAGTACTTC.